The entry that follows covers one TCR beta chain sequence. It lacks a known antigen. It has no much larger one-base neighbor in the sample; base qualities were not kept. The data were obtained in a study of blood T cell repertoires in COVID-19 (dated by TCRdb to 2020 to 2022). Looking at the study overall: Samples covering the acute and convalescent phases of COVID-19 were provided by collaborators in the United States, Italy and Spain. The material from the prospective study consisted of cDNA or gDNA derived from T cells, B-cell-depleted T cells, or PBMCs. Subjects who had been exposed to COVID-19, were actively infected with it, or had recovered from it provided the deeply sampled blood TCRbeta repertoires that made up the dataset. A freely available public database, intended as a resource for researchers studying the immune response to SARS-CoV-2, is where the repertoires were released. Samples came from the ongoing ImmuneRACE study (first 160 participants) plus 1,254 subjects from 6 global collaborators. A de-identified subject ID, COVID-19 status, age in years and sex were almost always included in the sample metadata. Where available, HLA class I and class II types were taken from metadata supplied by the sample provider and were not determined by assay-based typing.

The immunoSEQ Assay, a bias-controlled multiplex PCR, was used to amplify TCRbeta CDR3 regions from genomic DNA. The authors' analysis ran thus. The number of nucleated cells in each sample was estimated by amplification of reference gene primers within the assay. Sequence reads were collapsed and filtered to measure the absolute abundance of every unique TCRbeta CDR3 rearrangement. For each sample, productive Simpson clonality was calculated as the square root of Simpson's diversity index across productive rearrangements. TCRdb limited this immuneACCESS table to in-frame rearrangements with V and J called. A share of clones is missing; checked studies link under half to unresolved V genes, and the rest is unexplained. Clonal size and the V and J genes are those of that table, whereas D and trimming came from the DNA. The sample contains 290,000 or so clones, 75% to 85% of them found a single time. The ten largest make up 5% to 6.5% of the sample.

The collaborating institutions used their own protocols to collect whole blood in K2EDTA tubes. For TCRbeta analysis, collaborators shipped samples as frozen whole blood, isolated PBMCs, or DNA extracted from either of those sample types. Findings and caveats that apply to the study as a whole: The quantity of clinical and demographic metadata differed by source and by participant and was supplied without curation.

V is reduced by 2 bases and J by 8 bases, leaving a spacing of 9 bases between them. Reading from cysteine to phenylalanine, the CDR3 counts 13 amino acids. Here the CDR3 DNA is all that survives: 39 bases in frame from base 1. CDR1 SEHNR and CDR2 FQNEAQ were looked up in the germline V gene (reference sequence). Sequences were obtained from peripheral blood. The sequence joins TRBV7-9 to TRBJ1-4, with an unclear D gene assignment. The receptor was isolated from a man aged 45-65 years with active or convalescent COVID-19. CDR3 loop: CASSLLVGEKLFF. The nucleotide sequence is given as TGTGCCAGCAGCTTATTGGTGGGCGAAAAACTGTTTTTT.